What follows are 5 T cell receptor beta chains derived from one specimen sequenced in a study of T-cell reconstitution after alpha-beta-depleted transplantation in children (TCRdb year 2016). Library creation used PCR. This sample was sequenced with an Illumina HiSeq 2500. TCR library preparation used molecular barcoding, with unique molecular identifiers applied to normalize quantification of the TCRbeta repertoire. TCRdb reran the public reads through fastp at Q25 and MiXCR, keeping productive beta chains. Every entry covers one CDR3 protein and lists the most common genes and DNA from its rows. This sample is represented by more than 200,000 distinct CDR3 sequences; about 23% of them were singletons. The leading ten clones occupy roughly 2.7% of the sample. This specimen's treatment or condition label, per the study, means: allogeneic hematopoietic cell transplantation with graft depleted of TCRalphabeta T cells and CD19 B cells.

The material sequenced was PBMCs, taken before TCRalphabeta/CD19-depleted stem cell transplant. These receptors were collected from a girl aged 2 to 9 with Fanconi anemia, due to receive a stem cell transplant.

The chain combines TRBV30 with TRBJ1-3; no clear D. From germline, CDR1 is GTSNPN and CDR2 SVGIG (reference sequence). This CDR3 spans 15 amino acids. With 1 base removed from V and 0 bases from J, the gap between germline ends came to 10 bases. CDR3: CAWSGPWRSGNTIYF. The CDR3, as DNA: TGTGCCTGGAGTGGCCCTTGGCGCTCTGGAAACACCATATATTTT.

This clonotype appeared many times. The rearrangement joins TRBV18 to TRBJ2-3, with 8 bases matching TRBD1. The CDR3 consists of 15 residues. After removal of 2 bases from V and 0 bases from J, the junction contained 1 base not matched to a gene. Looked up from germline, CDR1 is KGHSH and CDR2 is LQKENI. The CDR3 region is CASSPRTGSTDTQYF. The CDR3 nucleotides read TGTGCCAGCTCACCAAGGACAGGGAGCACAGATACGCAGTATTTT.

The chain employs TRBV5-6 and TRBJ1-1; the match to TRBD1 covers 8 bases. This CDR3 is 13 amino acids long. CDR1 is SGHDT, CDR2 YYEEEE, per germline. The trim removed 4 bases at V and 7 bases at J, leaving 6 bases unmatched. The CDR3 region has the DNA TGTGCCAGCAGCCTCGGGACAGGAGTTGAAGCTTTCTTT. It is translated as CASSLGTGVEAFF.

The chain uses TRBV20-1 and TRBJ2-3; 7 bases agree with TRBD2. There are 15 residues in the CDR3. J gave up 0 bases and V 3 bases, and 6 bases lay outside the gene matches. The germline V gene has CDR1 DFQATT and CDR2 SNEGSKA (reference sequence). The DNA of the CDR3 is TGCAGTGCTAGTCCACTAGCGATTAGCACAGATACGCAGTATTTT. It specifies CSASPLAISTDTQYF.

This chain joins TRBV7-3 and TRBJ2-3; no definite D call. The CDR3 has 12 residues. Trimming removed 2 bases from V and 4 bases from J, with 4 bases in between. The germline CDR1 and CDR2 sequences are SGHTA and FQGTGA. The CDR3 reads CASSLQSDTQYF. CDR3 in DNA: TGTGCCAGCAGCTTACAGTCAGATACGCAGTATTTT.